A selection of T cell receptor beta chains follows, all from one sample in a study of PD-1 blockade in classical Hodgkin lymphoma. Method: immunoSEQ multiplex PCR; TCRdb's copy keeps in-frame clones and lacks some. Of some 90,000 clones detected, approximately 78% appear once; the ten largest clones hold around 8.9%. The sample was peripheral blood mononuclear cells (PBMCs), taken before the fourth cycle of nivolumab. The receptors here all came from a human donor with classical Hodgkin lymphoma. The CDR3 runs from the conserved cysteine through the conserved F or W. A D gene is named only where the DNA matches it firmly. Only some rows state a clone size, as once, few, many or a class for expanded clones.

V gene	clone size	D gene	J gene	CDR3 DNA	CDR3 protein
TRBV4-3	NA	TRBD1	TRBJ2-7	TGCGCCAGCAGAGAGGGACAAACCGACAGGGCCGAGTTGGAGCAGTACTTC	CASREGQTDRAELEQYF
TRBV9	NA	NA	TRBJ1-4	TGTGCCAGCAGCGCAGGGAGGGCTAATGAAAAACTGTTTTTT	CASSAGRANEKLFF
TRBV6-6	NA	NA	TRBJ1-2	TGTGCCAGCAGTTACACTCGACAGGCCCTATCTAGTGGCTACACCTTC	CASSYTRQALSSGYTF
TRBV5-1	NA	NA	TRBJ1-2	TGTGCCAGCAGCTCGGGACACTATGGCTACACCTTC	CASSSGHYGYTF
TRBV5-1	NA	NA	TRBJ2-2	TGCGCCAGCAGCTTAAAGGGGGGAACGAACACCGGGGAGCTGTTTTTT	CASSLKGGTNTGELFF
TRBV29-1	NA	NA	TRBJ1-2	TGCAGCATTCCAGGGGTCTGGTATGGCTACACCTTC	CSIPGVWYGYTF
TRBV7-3	once	TRBD2	TRBJ2-1	TGTGCCAGCAGTCCTAGCGGGGGGGCCGGTCAAAATGAGCAGTTCTTC	CASSPSGGAGQNEQFF
TRBV7-2	few	NA	TRBJ1-1	TGTGCCAGCAGCTCGGACAGGAACACTGAAGCTTTCTTT	CASSSDRNTEAFF
TRBV5-6	few	NA	TRBJ2-7	TGTGCCAGCACCTTGGAGGGGGGGCTTATATCCTACGAGCAGTACTTC	CASTLEGGLISYEQYF
TRBV28	NA	TRBD1	TRBJ1-1	TGTGCCAGCAGTTTTCACAGGGGTACTGAAGCTTTCTTT	CASSFHRGTEAFF
TRBV7-2	NA	TRBD1	TRBJ1-5	TGTGCCAGCAGCTTAACAGGGGGCTTCAATCAGCCCCAGCATTTT	CASSLTGGFNQPQHF
TRBV5-1	few	NA	TRBJ2-3	TGCGCCAGCAGCTTCGACAGCACAGATACGCAGTATTTT	CASSFDSTDTQYF
TRBV29-1	NA	NA	TRBJ2-3	TGCAGCGTTAGCCTCGGGACTTGGACAGATACGCAGTATTTT	CSVSLGTWTDTQYF
TRBV5-1	once	NA	TRBJ2-5	TGCGCCAGCAGCTTTTCCAGCCAAGAGACCCAGTACTTC	CASSFSSQETQYF
TRBV6-6	NA	TRBD1	TRBJ1-4	TGTGCCAGCAGTTGGACAGGGGGCGCCGGGGAAAAACTGTTTTTT	CASSWTGGAGEKLFF
TRBV5-1	NA	TRBD2	TRBJ2-3	TGCGCCAGCAAGCTTCCCTCCCTAAGAGCTTCCCTAGCGGGAGGGGATACGCAGTATTTT	CASKLPSLRASLAGGDTQYF
TRBV11-2	once	NA	TRBJ1-4	TGTGCCAGCAGCCAAACACCAGCCGTTAATGAAAAACTGTTTTTT	CASSQTPAVNEKLFF
TRBV15	NA	NA	TRBJ1-5	TGTGCCACTACCTTCGGTGGGAGGATCAATCAGCCCCAGCATTTT	CATTFGGRINQPQHF
TRBV6-1	NA	TRBD1	TRBJ1-2	TGTGCCAGCACCCATTCCGGGACAGGGGTCTATGGCTACACCTTC	CASTHSGTGVYGYTF
TRBV7-9	NA	TRBD1	TRBJ1-2	TGTGCCAGCAGCTTTCTAACGGGGGCAGGGGGCTTTCATTATGGCTACACCTTC	CASSFLTGAGGFHYGYTF
TRBV27	few	NA	TRBJ2-1	TGTGCCAGCAGTTCCAATACCGCCGGTGAGCAGTTCTTC	CASSSNTAGEQFF
TRBV5-4	NA	NA	TRBJ1-6	TGTGCCAGCAGCTTGGAACCGACGTATAATTCACCCCTCCACTTT	CASSLEPTYNSPLHF
TRBV7-2	NA	NA	TRBJ2-7	TGTGCCAGCAGCCCTCGGAGGTACGAGCAGTACTTC	CASSPRRYEQYF
TRBV27	many	TRBD1	TRBJ1-1	TGTGCCAGCAGCAGGGGACAGGGGCGGGCCGAAGCTTTCTTT	CASSRGQGRAEAFF
TRBV6-6	NA	NA	TRBJ1-5	TGTGCCGCCGATCAGCCCCAGCATTTT	CAADQPQHF
TRBV9	NA	TRBD1	TRBJ1-4	TGTGCCAGCAGCGTGGGACAGATTAATGAAAAACTGTTTTTT	CASSVGQINEKLFF
TRBV6-6	NA	NA	TRBJ2-7	TGTGCCAGCAGTTATTTACCGAGCGGCACTGGGAACGAGCAGTACTTC	CASSYLPSGTGNEQYF
TRBV15	NA	NA	TRBJ2-5	TGTGCCACCAGCAGTTCCCCGGATGAGACCCAGTACTTC	CATSSSPDETQYF
TRBV10-3	NA	NA	TRBJ2-3	TGTGCCATCAGTGAGTTTCTCAGGGAAGATACGCAGTATTTT	CAISEFLREDTQYF
TRBV5-1	NA	NA	TRBJ2-5	TGCGCCAGCGCCGGATGGGGCTGGGAGACCCAGTACTTC	CASAGWGWETQYF
TRBV10-3	NA	TRBD2	TRBJ2-2	TGTGCCATCAGTGAGGAAATAGCGGGATTAGCCGGGGAGCTGTTTTTT	CAISEEIAGLAGELFF
TRBV4-1	NA	NA	TRBJ2-4	TGCGCCAGCAGCCAAGTTCTCCCGGTTGTGTCGGGAGCCCTAGGCATTCAGTACTTC	CASSQVLPVVSGALGIQYF
TRBV6-5	NA	TRBD2	TRBJ2-3	TGTGCCAGCAGGACTAGCGGGGGATCAGATACGCAGTATTTT	CASRTSGGSDTQYF
TRBV4-3	few	NA	TRBJ1-1	TGCGCCAGCAGCCAAGTTTGGCCGAACACTGAAGCTTTCTTT	CASSQVWPNTEAFF
TRBV5-5	NA	TRBD1	TRBJ1-5	TGTGCCAGCAGCTTGGCGACAGGGGGAGAGCCTCAGCCCCAGCATTTT	CASSLATGGEPQPQHF
TRBV19	NA	TRBD2	TRBJ2-4	TGTGCCAGTAGTCCACTCGGACTAGCCCTAGCCAAAAACATTCAGTACTTC	CASSPLGLALAKNIQYF
TRBV13	NA	NA	TRBJ1-5	TGTGCCAGCACCATCCAAGGGGTACAGCAGCCCCAGCATTTT	CASTIQGVQQPQHF
TRBV5-1	NA	NA	TRBJ2-1	TGCGCCAGCAGCTTGGTTGTGAAGGGGGATGAGCAGTTCTTC	CASSLVVKGDEQFF
TRBV14	NA	TRBD1	TRBJ1-5	TGTGCCAGCAGCCAAGGGGGGACAGGGCATGATCAGCCCCAGCATTTT	CASSQGGTGHDQPQHF
TRBV28	NA	TRBD1	TRBJ1-5	TGTGCCAGCAGTACCTTGACAGGGGATGATCAGCCCCAGCATTTT	CASSTLTGDDQPQHF
TRBV5-5	NA	NA	TRBJ2-5	TGTGCCAGCAGCCGTGGCGGGGTTCAAGAGACCCAGTACTTC	CASSRGGVQETQYF
TRBV5-1	NA	TRBD1	TRBJ2-7	TGCGCCAGCAGCTTGGAGGGGACAGGGGTCTCCTACGAGCAGTACTTC	CASSLEGTGVSYEQYF
TRBV7-3	once	TRBD2	TRBJ2-1	TGTGCCAGCAGCGGAGCGGCGGGAGCCCCTGAGCAGTTCTTC	CASSGAAGAPEQFF
TRBV10-3	NA	TRBD1	TRBJ2-5	TGTGCCATCAGCACAGGGGGCCAGATCGATGAGACCCAGTACTTC	CAISTGGQIDETQYF
TRBV6-5	NA	NA	TRBJ1-2	TGTGCCAGCACCGATGTCTACAGTCATGGCTACACCTTC	CASTDVYSHGYTF